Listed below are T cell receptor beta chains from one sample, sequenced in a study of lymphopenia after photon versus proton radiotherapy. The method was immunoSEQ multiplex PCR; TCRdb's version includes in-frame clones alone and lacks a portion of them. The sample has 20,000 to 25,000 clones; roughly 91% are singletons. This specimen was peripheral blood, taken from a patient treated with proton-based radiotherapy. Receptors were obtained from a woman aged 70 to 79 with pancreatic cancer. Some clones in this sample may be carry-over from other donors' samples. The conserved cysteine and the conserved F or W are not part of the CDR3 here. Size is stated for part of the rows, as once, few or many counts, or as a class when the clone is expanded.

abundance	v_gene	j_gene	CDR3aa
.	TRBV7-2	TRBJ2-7	ASSLGGLVSYEQY
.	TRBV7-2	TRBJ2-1	ASSQGAGYNEQF
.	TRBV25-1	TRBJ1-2	ASSDRGFGGYT
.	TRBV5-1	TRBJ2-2	ASSLAHTGELF
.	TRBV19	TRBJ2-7	ASSAGTGETYEQY
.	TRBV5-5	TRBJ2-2	ASSWTGGNTGELF
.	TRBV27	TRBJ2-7	ASSPPTGAAVAERY
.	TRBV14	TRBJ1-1	ASSFDPNTEAF
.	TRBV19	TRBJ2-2	ASSLVNTGELF
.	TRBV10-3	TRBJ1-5	AISALGGEGNQPQH
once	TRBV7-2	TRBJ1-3	ASSPPGGVRNTIY
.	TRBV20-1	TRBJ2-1	SAYLAQQF
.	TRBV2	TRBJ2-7	ASNSRVGTYERY
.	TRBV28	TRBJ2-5	ASSQKTSGKETQY
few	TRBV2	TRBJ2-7	ASSVSYEQY
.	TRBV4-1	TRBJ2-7	ASSQKEGISYEQY
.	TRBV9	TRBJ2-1	ASSVKWPTSSYNEQF
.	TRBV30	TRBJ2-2	AWSVGLNTGELF
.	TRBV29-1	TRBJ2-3	SVVGDRNPDTQY
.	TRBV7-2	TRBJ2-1	ASSLGSSGTYNEQF
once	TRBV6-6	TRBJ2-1	ASTPAAGISYNEQF
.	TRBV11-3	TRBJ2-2	ASSLFGPTHLAWGELF
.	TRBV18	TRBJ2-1	ASSLGLAGVNEQF
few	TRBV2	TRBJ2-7	ASRDSSYEQY
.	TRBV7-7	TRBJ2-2	ASSPGQNTGELF
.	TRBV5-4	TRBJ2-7	ASSLIGQGASYEQY
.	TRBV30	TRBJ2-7	AWSAAGGRRYEQY
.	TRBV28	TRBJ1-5	ASSFPDRYQPQH
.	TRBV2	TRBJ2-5	ASREDRETQY
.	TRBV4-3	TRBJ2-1	ASSQDPPSSFYNEQF
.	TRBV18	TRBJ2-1	ASSPELDNEQF
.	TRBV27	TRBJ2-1	ASSPTGVSYNEQF
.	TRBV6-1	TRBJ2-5	ASSEPGRPETQY
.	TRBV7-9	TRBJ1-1	ASSYSSRLRTEAF
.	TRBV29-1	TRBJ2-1	SVDLVIAGAGEQF
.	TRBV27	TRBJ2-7	ASSFLGTTRRSAREQY
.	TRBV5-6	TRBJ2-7	ASSFYVTGVSLEQY
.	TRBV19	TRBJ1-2	ASSTRGTGGGYT
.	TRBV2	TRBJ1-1	ASRELQGAYTEAF
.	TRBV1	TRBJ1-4	TSSQGRGDPNEKLF
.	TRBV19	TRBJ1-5	ASHRGGDSNQPQH
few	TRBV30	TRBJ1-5	AWSVSGHNQPQH
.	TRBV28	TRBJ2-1	ASRPGTGKVIESYNEQF
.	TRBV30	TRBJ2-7	AWRTGRVYEQY
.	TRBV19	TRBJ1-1	ASRTGSEAF
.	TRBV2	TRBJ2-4	ASSGGAVQGNIQY
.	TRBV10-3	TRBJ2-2	AISESAGAGGELF
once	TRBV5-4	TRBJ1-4	ASSLDRDNEKLF
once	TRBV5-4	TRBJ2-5	ASSSASGSSRGETQY
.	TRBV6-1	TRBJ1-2	ASTLRGSYGYT
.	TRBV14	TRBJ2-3	ASSPSRGRYNTDTQY
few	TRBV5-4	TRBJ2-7	ASSLGLAPSPYEQY
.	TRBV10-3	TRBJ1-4	ATSRGNTNEKLF
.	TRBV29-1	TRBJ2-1	SVEGPAGGLNEQF
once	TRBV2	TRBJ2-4	ASSADSRLAKNIQY
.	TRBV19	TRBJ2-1	ASRTGLASSYNEQF
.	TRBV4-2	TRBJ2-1	ASRLTSGSINEQF